This T cell receptor (beta chain) was identified during a study of radiotherapy plus CTLA-4 blockade in lung cancer (dated by TCRdb to the late 2010s). General notes on the study: Objective responses were observed in 18% of enrolled patients, and disease control was achieved in 31%.

Focal radiation therapy combined with CTLA-4 blockade (ipilimumab) was tested in patients with chemo-refractory metastatic non-small-cell lung cancer. The method behind the library was the immunoSEQ multiplex PCR assay. The immuneACCESS repertoire file appears here via TCRdb, limited to in-frame rearrangements. These files lack a portion of the clones; in checked studies, under half of the deficit traces to unresolved V genes, and the cause of the others is not known. The sample records 25,000 to 35,000 clones, 81% of which are singletons. 20% to 25% of the sample is taken by the ten largest. Paper-wide results and their limitations: Early dynamic changes in blood T cell clones, together with increased serum interferon-beta after radiation, were reported as the strongest predictors of response. After treatment with radiotherapy and ipilimumab, TCR clones that originated in tumors expanded in peripheral blood.

Regarding this clone: What antigen it recognizes has not been identified. Base quality data are lacking; no much larger clone is found one base away.

The TCR was taken from a human donor with non-small cell lung cancer that progressed on radiotherapy plus ipilimumab. The sample in question was peripheral blood, obtained from a patient treated with radiotherapy plus ipilimumab.

The CDR3 protein is CASRKHRDTEETQYF. The nucleotide sequence is TGTGCCAGCAGGAAGCACAGGGATACGGAAGAGACCCAGTACTTC. Recombination connected TRBV2 to TRBJ2-5; TRBD1 is a possible D gene, resting on 6 matching bases. The junction shows trimming of 6 bases on V and 3 bases on J, plus 17 bases between the germline ends. The germline V gene yields SNHLY for CDR1 and FYNNEI for CDR2. The CDR3 starts with the cysteine, ends with the phenylalanine, and has 15 residues. Solely the CDR3 DNA is kept, with 45 bases framed from the first base.